This T cell receptor beta chain was recorded in a study of T-cell memory formation after mild COVID-19. Overall study results and limits: There was no confirmation that second-wave clones peaking on day 37 were SARS-CoV-2 specific. Within pre-infection memory, some responding clones were found, suggesting cross-reactive memory joined. Most CD4+ clones that shrank were in CM and EM, while CD8+ ones turned up in EMRA.

TCRdb re-called the 5' RACE reads with MiXCR, one entry per CDR3 protein. The sample yields some 210,000 distinct CDR3 sequences, about 16% seen once. This CDR3 contains 15 residues. The germline gives CDR1 KGHSH, CDR2 LQKENI. Trimming took 3 bases from V and 6 from J; bases not matched to a gene: 6. In the case of this clonotype: The antigen is not known.

The chain employs TRBV18 and TRBJ2-1, with 9 bases fitting TRBD2. The sequenced sample consisted of PBMCs or a T cell subset sorted from them (not recorded which). The sequence was collected from an adult woman who had mild COVID-19 (a few samples of this study predate the infection). Cell type and time point are not known. DNA of the CDR3: TGTGCCAGCTCACCCGGCGGGAGGGCCATCAATGAGCAGTTCTTC. Amino acid sequence: CASSPGGRAINEQFF.